This TCR beta chain appears in the sequencing data of a study of cytomegalovirus exposure and HLA in healthy donors. Study context: The Caucasian-associated ancestry cluster contained about 80% of the approximately 390 genotyped donors. Study-level points and caveats: In an earlier analysis, in under 700 donors, most V segments appeared productive either ~90% or ~30% of the time.

V was pared by 4 bases and J by 5 bases, with 9 bases between. Per the germline V gene, CDR1 is SGHVS and CDR2 is FQNEAQ. This CDR3 is built from 13 residues. A few counts support this clone. The antigen is not known. In the PCR, 60 Vbeta and 13 Jbeta primers were used. TCRdb's table, derived via immunoSEQ multiplex PCR, lists solely in-frame clones and lacks some. Found here are 130,000 or so clones, over 65% of them singletons; the top ten hold approximately 1.2%. V and J are TRBV7-8 and TRBJ2-1; maybe TRBD2 (5 bases). The sequence was collected from a man over 45 in good health and CMV-seronegative. Sequencing was carried out using PBMCs. Here the CDR3 reads CASSSGLDNEQFF. DNA of the CDR3: TGTGCCAGCAGCTCAGGACTTGACAATGAGCAGTTCTTC.